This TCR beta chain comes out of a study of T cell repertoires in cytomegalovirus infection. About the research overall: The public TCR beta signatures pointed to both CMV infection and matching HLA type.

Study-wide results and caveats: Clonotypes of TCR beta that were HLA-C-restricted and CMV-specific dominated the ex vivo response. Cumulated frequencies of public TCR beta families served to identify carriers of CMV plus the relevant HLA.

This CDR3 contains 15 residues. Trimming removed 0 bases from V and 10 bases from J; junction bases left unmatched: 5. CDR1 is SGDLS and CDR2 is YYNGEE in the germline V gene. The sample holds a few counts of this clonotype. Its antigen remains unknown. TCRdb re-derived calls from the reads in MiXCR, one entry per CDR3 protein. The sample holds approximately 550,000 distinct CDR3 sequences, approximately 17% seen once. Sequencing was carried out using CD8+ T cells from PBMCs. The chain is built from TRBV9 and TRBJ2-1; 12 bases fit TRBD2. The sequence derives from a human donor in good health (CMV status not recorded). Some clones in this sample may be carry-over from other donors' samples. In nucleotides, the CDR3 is TGTGCCAGCAGCGTAGGACTAGCGGGGGATCGAGAGCAGTTCTTC. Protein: CASSVGLAGDREQFF.